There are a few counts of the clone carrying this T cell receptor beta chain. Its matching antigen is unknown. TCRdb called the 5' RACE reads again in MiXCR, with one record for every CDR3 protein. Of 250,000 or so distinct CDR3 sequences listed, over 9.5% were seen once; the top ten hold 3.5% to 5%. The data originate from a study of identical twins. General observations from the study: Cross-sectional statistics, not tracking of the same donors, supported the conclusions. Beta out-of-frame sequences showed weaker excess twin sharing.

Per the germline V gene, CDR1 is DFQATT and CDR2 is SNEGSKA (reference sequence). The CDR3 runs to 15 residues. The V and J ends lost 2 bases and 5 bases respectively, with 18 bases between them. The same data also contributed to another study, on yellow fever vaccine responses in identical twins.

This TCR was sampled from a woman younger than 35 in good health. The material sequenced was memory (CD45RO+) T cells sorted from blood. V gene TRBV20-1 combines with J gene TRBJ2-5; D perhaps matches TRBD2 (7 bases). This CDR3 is CSARRAGAIGETQYF. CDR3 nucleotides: TGCAGTGCTAGACGGGCGGGGGCGATTGGGGAGACCCAGTACTTC.